What follows is one T cell receptor beta chain and its context. It was within 2 weeks before study entry that exposed participants met a COVID-19 case. Assay used: immunoSEQ multiplex PCR; TCRdb lists only in-frame clones, some missing. Altogether a few hundred thousand clones are present, under 90% being singletons, with the ten largest covering less than 3.5%. The entry originates in a study of blood T cell repertoires in COVID-19. The V gene's germline CDR1 is SGHVS and CDR2 FNYEAQ. The ends lost 5 bases at V and 7 bases at J; junction bases unmatched: 5. The CDR3 contains 15 residues. The J gene is TRBJ2-1, the V gene TRBV7-6; the match to TRBD2 covers 13 bases. This clonotype was obtained from a woman aged 45-65 years who had been exposed to COVID-19. The source material was PBMCs or T cells enriched from blood (not recorded which). CDR3 sequence reads: CASSRGLAGVNEQFF. Here the CDR3 DNA reads TGTGCCAGCAGCCGAGGACTAGCGGGGGTTAATGAGCAGTTCTTC.